These T cell receptor beta chains were read from a single sample in a study of blood T cell repertoires in COVID-19. The protocol was immunoSEQ multiplex PCR, while the TCRdb copy is restricted to in-frame clones and leaves out a portion. This sample carries about 170,000 clones, about 85% of them seen once, and the ten largest clones take approximately 1.2%. The sequencing sample was made of peripheral blood. Receptors were obtained from a man aged 60 to 75 who had recovered from COVID-19. Each CDR3 is given with its conserved first and last residue. Fields, in order: J gene, V gene, D gene, clone size, CDR3 protein, CDR3 DNA. A D gene is named only where the DNA matches it firmly. Rows give clone size only sometimes, using once, few, many, or a class for an expanded clone.

TRBJ2-1,TRBV7-9,TRBD2,once,CASSLNRLAGDNEQFF,TGTGCCAGCAGCTTAAATCGACTAGCGGGGGATAATGAGCAGTTCTTC
TRBJ2-5,TRBV7-3,NA,NA,CASSSTGGRETQYF,TGTGCCAGCAGCTCCACGGGGGGCCGGGAGACCCAGTACTTC
TRBJ1-1,TRBV12-3/TRBV12-4,NA,NA,CASSLWEVGEHF,TGTGCCAGCAGTCTCTGGGAGGTTGGGGAACACTTT
TRBJ2-3,TRBV5-8,NA,NA,CASSPGHKGDTQYF,TGTGCCAGCAGCCCGGGACATAAGGGGGATACGCAGTATTTT
TRBJ2-7,TRBV13,NA,NA,CASSSRQGSYEQYF,TGTGCCAGCAGCTCGAGACAAGGATCCTACGAGCAGTACTTC
TRBJ2-6,TRBV7-9,TRBD1,NA,CASSYGQGTSGANVLTF,TGTGCCAGCAGCTATGGACAGGGGACCTCTGGGGCCAACGTCCTGACTTTC
TRBJ2-1,TRBV5-4,TRBD1,NA,CASSYGTGGYNEQFF,TGTGCCAGCAGCTATGGGACAGGGGGGTACAATGAGCAGTTCTTC
TRBJ1-5,TRBV28,NA,many,CASRGASNQPQHF,TGTGCCAGCAGAGGGGCGAGCAATCAGCCCCAGCATTTT
TRBJ2-3,TRBV4-1,TRBD1,NA,CASSQEGQGARDTQYF,TGCGCCAGCAGCCAAGAGGGGCAGGGGGCACGGGATACGCAGTATTTT
TRBJ2-3,TRBV11-1,NA,NA,CASSLARASTDTQYF,TGTGCCAGCAGCTTAGCGAGGGCTAGCACAGATACGCAGTATTTT
TRBJ2-5,TRBV18,NA,NA,CASSPRQERGETQYF,TGTGCCAGCTCACCAAGACAGGAAAGGGGAGAGACCCAGTACTTC